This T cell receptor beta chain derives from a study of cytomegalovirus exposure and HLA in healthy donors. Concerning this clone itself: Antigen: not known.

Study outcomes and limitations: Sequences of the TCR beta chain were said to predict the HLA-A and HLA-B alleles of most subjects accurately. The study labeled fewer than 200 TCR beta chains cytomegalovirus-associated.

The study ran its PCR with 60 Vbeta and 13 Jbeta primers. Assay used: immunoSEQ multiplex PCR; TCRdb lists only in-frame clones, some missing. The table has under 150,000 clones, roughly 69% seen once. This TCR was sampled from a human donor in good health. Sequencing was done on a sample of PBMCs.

This CDR3 reads CASSYQGAYGYTF. The CDR3 DNA reads TGTGCCAGCAGCTACCAGGGGGCCTATGGCTACACCTTC. J is TRBJ1-2 and V is TRBV7-2, with 8 bases that match TRBD1. The CDR3 length is 13 residues. In germline, CDR1 is SGHTA, CDR2 FQGNSA. J gave up 4 bases and V 4 bases, and 2 bases lay outside the gene matches.